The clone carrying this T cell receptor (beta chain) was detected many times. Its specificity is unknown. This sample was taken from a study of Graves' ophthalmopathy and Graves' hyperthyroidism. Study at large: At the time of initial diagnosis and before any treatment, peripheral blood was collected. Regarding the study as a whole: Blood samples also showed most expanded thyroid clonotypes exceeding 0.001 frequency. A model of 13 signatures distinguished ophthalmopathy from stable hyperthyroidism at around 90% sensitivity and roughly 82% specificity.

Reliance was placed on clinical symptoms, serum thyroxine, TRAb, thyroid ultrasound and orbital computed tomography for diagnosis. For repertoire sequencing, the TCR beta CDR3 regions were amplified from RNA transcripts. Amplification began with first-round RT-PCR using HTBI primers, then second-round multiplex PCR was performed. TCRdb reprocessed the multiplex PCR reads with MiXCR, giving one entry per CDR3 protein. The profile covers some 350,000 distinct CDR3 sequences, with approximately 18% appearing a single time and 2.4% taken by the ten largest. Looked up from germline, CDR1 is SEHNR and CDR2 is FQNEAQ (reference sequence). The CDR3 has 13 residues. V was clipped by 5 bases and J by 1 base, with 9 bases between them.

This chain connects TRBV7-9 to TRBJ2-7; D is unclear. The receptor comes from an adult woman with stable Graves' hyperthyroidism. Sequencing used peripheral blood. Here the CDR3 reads CASSAVYSYEQYF. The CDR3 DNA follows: TGTGCCAGCAGCGCGGTCTATTCCTACGAGCAGTACTTC.